This T cell receptor beta chain appears in the sequencing data of a study of blood T cell repertoires in COVID-19. Study summary: Samples representing acute and convalescent COVID-19 were sourced from the United States, Italy and Spain. The cDNA or gDNA used as material had been derived from T cells, B-cell-depleted T cells, or PBMCs.

This CDR3 spans 16 amino acids. CDR1 and CDR2 (germline): SGHVS, FQNEAQ. The ends were cut back, 2 bases at V and 2 bases at J, with 13 bases in the middle. Original handling: By means of reference gene primer amplification, nucleated cell counts were estimated. Sequencing used immunoSEQ multiplex PCR; TCRdb keeps in-frame clones, though not all of them. The V and J calls and the clone size are those of that table, but D and trimming were determined from the DNA. This table has around 210,000 clones, 70% to 85% appearing once. Specimen: peripheral blood. This TCR was sampled from a human donor in a cohort sampled during active COVID-19. The chain couples TRBV7-8 to TRBJ1-5; D is ambiguous. CDR3 residues: CASSLPRELGNQPQHF. CDR3 DNA: TGTGCCAGCAGCTTACCTCGGGAGCTTGGCAATCAGCCCCAGCATTTT. Looking up the rest from reference TRBV7-8 and TRBJ1-5 gives the full variable domain: GAGVSQSPRYKVAKRGQDVALRCDPISGHVSLFWYQQALGQGPEFLTYFQNEAQLDKSGLPSDRFFAERPEGSVSTLKIQRTQQEDSAVYLCASSLPRELGNQPQHFGDGTRLSIL.